These 10 T cell receptor beta chains originate from one sample sequenced in a study of blood T cell repertoires in COVID-19. Assay used: immunoSEQ multiplex PCR; TCRdb lists only in-frame clones, some missing. The sample yields hundreds of thousands of clones, approximately 86% seen once. Material for sequencing was peripheral blood. These receptors all come from a woman aged 60-75 years with COVID-19, enrolled during active disease.

This chain connects TRBV2 to TRBJ2-2; D not resolved. The germline CDR1 and CDR2 sequences are SNHLY and FYNNEI. Deletions cut 0 bases from V and 1 base from J, with 9 bases between. The CDR3 sequence is 16 residues long. The CDR3 DNA sequence: TGTGCCAGCAGTGAAGCAAGCCCCCGGAACACCGGGGAGCTGTTTTTT. Encoded protein: CASSEASPRNTGELFF.

The CDR3, as DNA: TGTGCCAGCAGCGATCCGGGACAGGGTAGAACAGATACGCAGTATTTT. It is translated as CASSDPGQGRTDTQYF. V and J are TRBV9 and TRBJ2-3; 9 bases map to TRBD1. Germline values: CDR1 SGDLS, CDR2 YYNGEE. The CDR3 is 16 residues long. After removal of 3 bases from V and 3 bases from J, the junction contained 8 bases not matched to a gene.

V gene TRBV14 combines with J gene TRBJ2-3; 10 positions agree with TRBD2. Trimming took 4 bases from V and 2 from J; bases not matched to a gene: 6. The V gene's germline CDR1 is SGHDN and CDR2 FVKESK. CDR3 size: 16 residues. The CDR3 region is CASSRAGGSFTDTQYF. The CDR3 DNA is TGTGCCAGCAGCCGAGCGGGGGGGAGTTTCACAGATACGCAGTATTTT.

This chain connects TRBV7-7 to TRBJ1-1; possibly TRBD1 for D (5 bases). V shed 5 bases and J shed 6 bases, with 19 bases lying between them. The CDR3 is 15 residues long. The germline V gene has CDR1 SSHAT and CDR2 FNYEAQ (reference sequence). As DNA, the CDR3 is TGTGCCAGCAGCCCTTTGCAGGGACTCCTCTCTGAAGCTTTCTTT. Protein product: CASSPLQGLLSEAFF.

This clone has a handful of counts. This chain links TRBV5-4 with TRBJ2-1, with 8 bases matching TRBD2. The CDR3 length is 16 residues. Germline values: CDR1 SGHNT, CDR2 YYREEE (reference sequence). V trimming: 0 bases; J trimming: 7 bases; junction bases outside the gene matches: 9. In DNA, the CDR3 is TGTGCCAGCAGCTTGGTTCCAGCGGGGGTAGGAAATGAGCAGTTCTTC. Residues: CASSLVPAGVGNEQFF.

For the CDR3, the DNA is TGTGCTAGTGGTTTGGTACTTTTCCGGGACAGGGGGTACAATGAGCAGTTCTTC. Amino acids: CASGLVLFRDRGYNEQFF. V and J are TRBV12-5 and TRBJ2-1; TRBD1 agrees at 11 bases. CDR3 size: 18 residues. Germline V gives CDR1 LGHNT, CDR2 FRNRAP. With V trimmed by 0 bases and J by 4 bases, 8 bases remained unmatched.

The chain employs TRBV2 and TRBJ1-2, with D unclear. V lost 8 bases and J lost 7, with 14 bases in between. The CDR3 length is 12 residues. Germline V CDR1 and CDR2: SNHLY, FYNNEI. CDR3 residues: CASRGDLGGYTF. The CDR3 nucleotides read TGTGCCAGCCGCGGGGATTTGGGTGGCTACACCTTC.

The V call is TRBV10-2, the J call TRBJ1-5, with a weak D call TRBD1 (6 bases). The V gene's germline CDR1 is WSHSY and CDR2 SAAADI. This CDR3 comprises 13 residues. Trimming stripped 5 bases from V and 6 bases from J, with 11 bases between. The CDR3 coding sequence is TGCGCCAGCAGTCCAGGGGCGGTTCAGCCCCAGCATTTT. Translation gives CASSPGAVQPQHF.

J is TRBJ2-7 and V is TRBV6-5; 8 bases agree with TRBD1. The V gene end was trimmed by 5 bases and the J gene end by 4 bases; junction bases not matched to a gene: 4. The CDR3 totals 13 residues. Per the germline V gene, CDR1 is MNHEY and CDR2 is SVGAGI. CDR3 coding DNA: TGTGCCAGCAGTCCGGACAGGGTTTACGAGCAGTACTTC. Its translation: CASSPDRVYEQYF.

V is TRBV6-2 or TRBV6-3 and J is TRBJ2-7; tentatively, D is TRBD1 (6 bases). There are 14 residues in the CDR3. Germline V CDR1 and CDR2: MNHEY, SVGEGT. Trimming removed 2 bases at V and 5 bases at J, with 13 bases between. The CDR3 DNA reads as TGTGCCAGCAGTTACCCAGGGGCTGGAAACGAGCAGTACTTC. Protein: CASSYPGAGNEQYF.